The 20 T cell receptor beta chains presented below share a single source sample, sequenced in a study of T cells in Graves' hyperthyroidism and ophthalmopathy. TCR beta CDR3 sequences were amplified from RNA transcripts. The study used the HTBI primer set for a first-round RT-PCR of the TCR CDR3. A single record per CDR3 protein comes from TCRdb applying MiXCR to the multiplex PCR reads. The profile shows about 360,000 distinct CDR3 sequences, over 10% of them singletons. The sample was blood. The receptor set was obtained from a woman aged 18-30 years with Graves' hyperthyroidism.

This clonotype was found many times. This chain uses TRBV10-3 with TRBJ1-1; the match to TRBD1 covers 7 bases. The CDR3 has 15 residues. Per the germline V gene, CDR1 is ENHRY and CDR2 is SYGVKD. V was clipped by 2 bases and J by 5 bases; unmatched bases: 8. CDR3 DNA sequence: TGTGCCATCAGTGAGACAGGGGCGCGGGGGACTGAAGCTTTCTTT. Encoded protein: CAISETGARGTEAFF.

This clonotype showed up many times. V gene TRBV20-1 combines with J gene TRBJ2-1; D ambiguous. The CDR3 totals 12 residues. V was cut by 6 bases and J by 5 bases, with 11 bases left in between. The germline V gene has CDR1 DFQATT and CDR2 SNEGSKA (reference sequence). CDR3 DNA sequence: TGCAGTGCGGGCGTAGACCACAATGAGCAGTTCTTC. Protein: CSAGVDHNEQFF.

The chain has TRBV25-1 and TRBJ2-2; D possibly corresponds to TRBD2 (6 bases). Looked up from germline, CDR1 is MGHDK and CDR2 is SYGVNS. The CDR3 contains 14 residues. V lost 7 bases, J lost 2 bases, and 11 bases lay in between. CDR3 DNA sequence: TGTGCCAGCAAATCGGGGACTAACACCGGGGAGCTGTTTTTT. Translation gives CASKSGTNTGELFF. The variable domain in full, with the rest retrieved from reference TRBV25-1 and TRBJ2-2, is EADIYQTPRYLVIGTGKKITLECSQTMGHDKMYWYQQDPGMELHLIHYSYGVNSTEKGDLSSESTVSRIRTEHFPLTLESARPSHTSQYLCASKSGTNTGELFFGEGSRLTVL.

This chain connects TRBV19 to TRBJ1-5, with 7 bases identical to TRBD1. The J segment lost 1 base and the V segment lost 2 bases, leaving 5 bases of the junction unmatched. The CDR3 contains 16 residues. Germline loops: CDR1 LNHDA, CDR2 SQIVND (reference sequence). Here the CDR3 DNA reads TGTGCCAGTAGTATACCTGCAGGGGGGAGCAATCAGCCCCAGCATTTT. Encoded protein: CASSIPAGGSNQPQHF.

This clonotype was detected ten times or more. This rearrangement joins TRBV11-1 to TRBJ2-1, with 7 bases matching TRBD2. This CDR3 contains 17 residues. CDR1 is SGHAT and CDR2 is FQDESV in the germline V gene (reference sequence). J lost 2 bases, V lost 4 bases, and 11 bases had no gene match. CDR3 nucleotide sequence: TGTGCCAGCAGCTCCCTTGCCGCTAGCGGCGCCTACAATGAGCAGTTCTTC. It is translated as CASSSLAASGAYNEQFF.

This clonotype was found a few times. The chain is built from TRBV7-9 and TRBJ2-1, with D unresolved. V dropped 4 bases and J dropped 12 bases, with 22 bases sitting between them. The CDR3 sequence is 15 residues long. Per germline, CDR1 SEHNR and CDR2 FQNEAQ (reference sequence). CDR3 protein: CASSSSFFRTGGQFF. The CDR3 DNA sequence: TGTGCCAGCAGCTCCTCATTTTTCCGGACCGGTGGGCAGTTCTTC.

This clonotype showed up just a few times. The rearrangement joins TRBV4-1 to TRBJ1-2; unclear D gene. The CDR3 is 17 amino acids. Germline V lookup: CDR1 MGHRA, CDR2 YSYEKL. V lost 0 bases to trimming and J lost 4 bases, with 18 bases between them. The CDR3 sequence is CASSQDSGRGKTYGYTF. For the CDR3, the DNA is TGCGCCAGCAGCCAAGATAGCGGTCGGGGAAAGACCTATGGCTACACCTTC.

This clonotype was counted at least ten times. V gene TRBV5-1 combines with J gene TRBJ1-2, with unresolved D. Germline-derived CDR1 and CDR2 are SGHRS and YFSETQ. V dropped 4 bases and J dropped 8 bases, with 18 bases sitting between them. The CDR3 length is 14 residues. CDR3 residues: CASSGSPLTRGYTF. The CDR3 DNA sequence: TGCGCCAGCAGCGGAAGCCCCCTAACTAGGGGCTACACCTTC.

The genes are TRBV6-5 and TRBJ1-1; possibly TRBD1 for D (6 bases). Per the germline V gene, CDR1 is MNHEY and CDR2 is SVGAGI. The V end lost 2 bases, the J end lost 5 bases, and 9 bases lay between the germline ends. The CDR3 totals 13 residues. CDR3 DNA sequence: TGTGCCAGCAGTTACGGGCAGGGGACTGAAGCTTTCTTT. Protein: CASSYGQGTEAFF.

In its sample, this clonotype was seen a few times. The gene calls are TRBV10-3 and TRBJ2-7; 7 nucleotides align to TRBD1. V lost 9 bases to trimming and J lost 3 bases; unmatched junction nucleotides: 2. Germline lookup yields CDR1 ENHRY and CDR2 SYGVKD. This CDR3 comprises 11 residues. For the CDR3, the DNA is TGTGCCATAGGGACAGACTACGAGCAGTACTTC. It translates to CAIGTDYEQYF.

This clonotype was seen a handful of times. The genes are TRBV19 and TRBJ2-7, with TRBD1 matching 8 bases. The CDR3 length is 16 residues. Germline CDR1 reads LNHDA; CDR2 reads SQIVND (reference sequence). Unmatched junction bases numbered 15, after V lost 5 bases and J lost 6 bases. The CDR3 bases are TGTGCCAGTAGTCCCTCTTTCGGGACAGGTACGGTCGAGCAGTACTTC. This gives the protein CASSPSFGTGTVEQYF.

In this sample, this clonotype turned up many times. The chain couples TRBV20-1 to TRBJ2-5; 10 nucleotides agree with TRBD2. This CDR3 contains 15 residues. V dropped 2 bases and J dropped 2; count of bases not matched to a gene: 5. The germline gives CDR1 DFQATT, CDR2 SNEGSKA (reference sequence). CDR3 nucleotides: TGCAGTGCTAGACGTCCTAGCGGGGGTCAAGAGACCCAGTACTTC. Its protein product is CSARRPSGGQETQYF.

Ten or more counts support this clonotype. The J gene is TRBJ1-2, the V gene TRBV27; no clear D gene. Trimming pared 7 bases from V and 8 bases from J, leaving 17 bases between. The CDR3 has 13 residues. Looked up from germline, CDR1 is MNHEY and CDR2 is SMNVEV (reference sequence). CDR3 sequence (DNA): TGTGCCAGCACCTTACGGGCGTTAGAGGGCTACACCTTC. This sequence encodes CASTLRALEGYTF.

At least ten counts were recorded for this clonotype. The V and J genes are TRBV12-3 or TRBV12-4 and TRBJ1-5, with a weak D call TRBD1 (5 bases). The CDR3 covers 14 residues. V lost 5 bases and J lost 5, with 13 bases in between. CDR3 amino acids: CASSAGVGDQPQHF. The CDR3 DNA reads TGTGCCAGCAGTGCTGGAGTGGGGGATCAGCCCCAGCATTTT.

With respect to this clonotype: Since a much larger clone is just one base distant, this may be a read error. It is likely a read error, because the conserved phenylalanine at the end of the CDR3 is missing. The chain has TRBV6-1 and TRBJ2-2, with D unresolved. This CDR3 contains 15 residues. Germline loops: CDR1 MNHNS, CDR2 SASEGT. The ends were cut back, 2 bases at V and 4 bases at J, with 11 bases in the middle. The CDR3 loop is CASSEYLGGTGELFL. DNA of the CDR3: TGTGCCAGCAGTGAATACCTAGGTGGCACCGGGGAGCTGTTTCTT.

This clonotype has more than one count but fewer than ten. The J gene is TRBJ2-5, the V gene TRBV28; the D gene could be TRBD1 or TRBD2 (5 bases each). CDR1 MDHEN and CDR2 SYDVKM come from the germline V gene. The ends were cut back, 6 bases at V and 5 bases at J, with 16 bases in the middle. The CDR3 covers 14 residues. The CDR3 loop is CASRPSGRVETQYF. The CDR3 DNA is TGTGCCAGCAGGCCCTCAGGGCGGGTGGAGACCCAGTACTTC.

On this clonotype: The junction differs from germline at one of its ends, possibly a read error. The rearrangement links TRBV19 to TRBJ2-1; 7 positions match TRBD1. CDR3 length equals 13 residues. Germline-derived CDR1 and CDR2 are LNHDA and SQIVND (reference sequence). The CDR3 sequence is CAGSIGRGGEQFF. The CDR3 DNA follows: TGTGCCGGTAGTATAGGGAGAGGGGGCGAGCAGTTCTTC.

The chain uses TRBV20-1 and TRBJ2-3; 11 positions agree with TRBD2. With V trimmed by 1 base and J by 5 bases, 5 bases remained unmatched. This CDR3 contains 15 residues. Germline loops: CDR1 DFQATT, CDR2 SNEGSKA (reference sequence). The CDR3: CSARGLAGGVDTQYF. CDR3 DNA: TGCAGTGCTAGAGGGCTAGCGGGAGGTGTAGATACGCAGTATTTT.

The chain employs TRBV11-3 and TRBJ1-2, with TRBD1 as a possible D gene (5 bases). V dropped 10 bases and J dropped 7 bases, with 16 bases sitting between them. The CDR3 runs 12 residues. Per the germline V gene, CDR1 is SGHNT and CDR2 is YENEEA. The chain's CDR3 is CANPREGGGYTF. Here the CDR3 DNA reads TGTGCCAACCCCAGGGAGGGCGGTGGCTACACCTTC.

This clonotype was detected many times. The chain joins TRBV28 to TRBJ1-5; D is perhaps TRBD1 (6 bases). Germline CDR1 reads MDHEN; CDR2 reads SYDVKM. V was clipped by 3 bases and J by 5 bases, with 23 bases between them. CDR3 length: 18 residues. DNA for the CDR3: TGTGCCAGCAGTTTCCCTCAGGAGTTCAGGGGATCTGATCAGCCCCAGCATTTT. Translation: CASSFPQEFRGSDQPQHF.